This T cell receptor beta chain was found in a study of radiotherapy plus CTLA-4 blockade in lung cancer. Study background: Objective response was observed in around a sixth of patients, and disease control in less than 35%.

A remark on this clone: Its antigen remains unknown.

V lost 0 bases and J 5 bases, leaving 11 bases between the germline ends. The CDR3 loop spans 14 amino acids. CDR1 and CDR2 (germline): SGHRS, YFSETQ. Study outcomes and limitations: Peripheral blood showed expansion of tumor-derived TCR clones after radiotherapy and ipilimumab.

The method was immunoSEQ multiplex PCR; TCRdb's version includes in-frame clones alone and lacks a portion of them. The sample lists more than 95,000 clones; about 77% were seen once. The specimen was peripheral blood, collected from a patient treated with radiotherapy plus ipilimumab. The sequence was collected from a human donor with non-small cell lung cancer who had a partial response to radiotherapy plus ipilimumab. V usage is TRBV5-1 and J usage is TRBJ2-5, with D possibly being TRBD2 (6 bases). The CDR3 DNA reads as TGCGCCAGCAGCTTGGTTCAGGCGGGGGAGACCCAGTACTTC. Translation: CASSLVQAGETQYF.